The 10 T cell receptor beta chains given below trace back to one sample, sequenced in a study of T cell clonotyping in hematopoietic cell transplantation. Assay: immunoSEQ multiplex PCR; the TCRdb copy retains only in-frame clones and omits some. The repertoire holds about 9,300 clones, with about 84% as singletons. This specimen was PBMCs, taken at the time of graft-versus-host disease after allogeneic stem cell transplant. The receptors were gathered from a male patient aged 55 to 69 who had an allogeneic stem cell transplant from an unrelated donor, so the T cells may come from the graft donor. Some clones in this sample may be carry-over from other donors' samples.

The chain joins TRBV6-5 to TRBJ2-2; TRBD2 might be the D (6 bases). Germline V gene sequence: CDR1 MNHEY, CDR2 SVGAGI. The CDR3 spans 16 residues. The germline V and J ends were trimmed by 1 base and 1 base, with 10 bases remaining between them. CDR3 loop: CASSYLGLLNTGELFF. For the CDR3, the DNA is TGTGCCAGCAGTTACTTGGGACTCCTGAACACCGGGGAGCTGTTTTTT.

This sequence joins TRBV5-1 and TRBJ1-1; unclear D gene. The CDR3 runs 14 residues. Germline assignment: CDR1 SGHRS and CDR2 YFSETQ. V was cut by 3 bases and J by 5 bases, with 14 bases left in between. The CDR3: CASSSGLERTEAFF. The DNA of the CDR3 is TGCGCCAGCAGCTCTGGACTGGAGCGGACTGAAGCTTTCTTT.

The V and J genes are TRBV6-5 and TRBJ1-1, with a possible D match to TRBD1 (5 bases). This CDR3 contains 15 residues. V was shortened by 0 bases and J by 2 bases, with 10 bases between the two germline ends. Germline V CDR1 and CDR2: MNHEY, SVGAGI. Here the CDR3 reads CASSYSPTGNTEAFF. CDR3 nucleotides: TGTGCCAGCAGTTACTCTCCCACAGGTAACACTGAAGCTTTCTTT.

This chain links TRBV5-6 with TRBJ1-2; D perhaps matches TRBD1 (5 bases). The CDR3 is 13 amino acids. The V gene lost 5 bases and the J gene lost 6 bases, with 14 bases spanning the gap. From germline, CDR1 is SGHDT and CDR2 YYEEEE. The CDR3: CASSIDSVDGYTF. Here the CDR3 DNA reads TGTGCCAGCAGTATAGACAGTGTGGATGGCTACACCTTC.

The chain has TRBV7-2 and TRBJ2-2; 13 bases align to TRBD2. CDR1 SGHTA and CDR2 FQGNSA come from the germline V gene. The junction had 4 bases not matched to a gene; V was cut back by 6 bases and J by 0 bases. The CDR3 is 17 amino acids. For the CDR3, the DNA is TGTGCCAGCAGGCTAGGGACTAGCGGGACGAACACCGGGGAGCTGTTTTTT. It specifies CASRLGTSGTNTGELFF. The variable domain in full, completed from reference TRBV7-2 and TRBJ2-2, reads GAGVSQSPSNKVTEKGKDVELRCDPISGHTALYWYRQSLGQGLEFLIYFQGNSAPDKSGLPSDRFSAERTGGSVSTLTIQRTQQEDSAVYLCASRLGTSGTNTGELFFGEGSRLTVL.

The DNA for the CDR3 is TGTGCCATCAGATCGCGGAGGACTGAAGCTTTCTTT. It encodes CAIRSRRTEAFF. V usage is TRBV10-3 and J usage is TRBJ1-1; D not certain. Trimming left V 6 bases short and J 5 bases short, with 10 bases between. CDR1 and CDR2 from the germline V gene are ENHRY and SYGVKD. The CDR3 runs to 12 residues.

Only a few counts were recorded for this clone. This chain links TRBV5-5 with TRBJ2-2, with D uncertain. The germline gives CDR1 SGHKS, CDR2 YYEKEE (reference sequence). This CDR3 region has 13 residues. The V gene lost 0 bases and the J gene lost 5 bases, with 5 bases spanning the gap. DNA for the CDR3: TGTGCCAGCAGCTTGGATATTACCGGGGAGCTGTTTTTT. Its protein is CASSLDITGELFF.

This clone has only a few counts. The chain combines TRBV6-6 with TRBJ2-6; 9 nucleotides align to TRBD1. Germline assignment: CDR1 MNHNY and CDR2 SVGAGI (reference sequence). The CDR3 runs 16 residues. The V and J ends lost 10 bases and 0 bases, in that order; junction bases with no gene match: 7. The CDR3: CATTGQGFSGANVLTF. DNA for the CDR3: TGTGCCACCACGGGACAGGGATTCTCTGGGGCCAACGTCCTGACTTTC.

The chain joins TRBV9 to TRBJ1-2; possibly TRBD1 for D (6 bases). This CDR3 is 13 amino acids long. The V end lost 1 base, the J end lost 6 bases, and 10 bases lay between the germline ends. Germline CDR1 reads SGDLS; CDR2 reads YYNGEE. The DNA for the CDR3 is TGTGCCAGCAGCGTAAGGGGGGAGGATGGCTACACCTTC. It specifies CASSVRGEDGYTF. The entire variable domain, with the rest obtained from reference TRBV9 and TRBJ1-2, is as follows: DSGVTQTPKHLITATGQRVTLRCSPRSGDLSVYWYQQSLDQGLQFLIQYYNGEERAKGNILERFSAQQFPDLHSELNLSSLELGDSALYFCASSVRGEDGYTFGSGTRLTVV.

The chain couples TRBV5-6 to TRBJ1-2; 11 bases are shared with TRBD1. The CDR3 is 17 amino acids. The V gene's germline CDR1 is SGHDT and CDR2 YYEEEE. V was pared by 3 bases and J by 8 bases, with 15 bases of the junction left unmatched. This chain's CDR3 is CASSSDFATGTGGGYTF. The CDR3 DNA sequence: TGTGCCAGCAGCTCAGACTTTGCGACGGGGACAGGGGGAGGCTACACCTTC.